The 15 T cell receptor beta chains presented below share a single source sample, sequenced in a study of blood T cell repertoires in COVID-19. Some clones are missing from TCRdb's copy, which holds only in-frame ones; the method was immunoSEQ multiplex PCR. The sample holds roughly 29,000 clones, roughly 80% seen once. Sequencing was performed on peripheral blood. Every receptor here comes from a woman in her 70s with active or convalescent COVID-19.

This clone was counted between two and nine times. This chain uses TRBV5-6 with TRBJ1-3; possible D gene TRBD1, 5 bases. The CDR3 covers 14 residues. The V end was cut by 1 base, the J end by 2 bases, with 7 bases between. The germline gives CDR1 SGHDT, CDR2 YYEEEE. The CDR3 nucleotides are TGTGCCAGCAGCTTGTCGGGGGCTGGAAACACCATATATTTT. It translates to CASSLSGAGNTIYF.

V and J are TRBV25-1 and TRBJ1-5; D uncertain. Germline loops: CDR1 MGHDK, CDR2 SYGVNS. The CDR3 totals 15 residues. Trimming took 7 bases from V and 2 from J, leaving 15 bases between them. CDR3 in DNA: TGTGCCAGCACCTCCGGGAGGGATCGCAATCAGCCCCAGCATTTT. Amino acids: CASTSGRDRNQPQHF.

V gene TRBV18 combines with J gene TRBJ1-1, with no clear D. The V end was cut by 5 bases, the J end by 0 bases, with 7 bases between. Germline CDR1 reads KGHSH; CDR2 reads LQKENI. CDR3 size: 13 residues. CDR3: CASSGQVNTEAFF. The CDR3 DNA reads as TGTGCCAGCTCAGGGCAGGTGAACACTGAAGCTTTCTTT.

This clone was seen a handful of times. V usage is TRBV6-2 or TRBV6-3 and J usage is TRBJ2-5; TRBD1 might be the D (5 bases). This CDR3 contains 17 residues. Germline assignment: CDR1 MNHEY and CDR2 SVGEGT. V lost 0 bases and J 4 bases, leaving 18 bases between the germline ends. The CDR3 bases are TGTGCCAGCAGTTACTCGGTCACGGCAGGGTGGGGAGAGACCCAGTACTTC. Translating it yields CASSYSVTAGWGETQYF.

The rearrangement uses TRBV6-5 and TRBJ2-5; TRBD2 agrees at 10 bases. The germline gives CDR1 MNHEY, CDR2 SVGAGI. CDR3 length: 16 amino acids. J gave up 5 bases and V 0 bases, and 6 bases lay outside the gene matches. CDR3 sequence (DNA): TGTGCCAGCAGTTACTCGGAGCGGGGGGGCTGGGAGACCCAGTACTTC. Its protein product is CASSYSERGGWETQYF.

This chain joins TRBV5-6 and TRBJ1-2, with 12 bases lining up with TRBD1. Germline CDR1 and CDR2: SGHDT and YYEEEE. V shed 1 base, J shed 5 bases, and the junction held 3 bases outside the gene matches. The CDR3 sequence is 15 residues long. CDR3 bases: TGTGCCAGCAGCTTGTGGGGACAGGGGGCTTATGGCTACACCTTC. Protein product: CASSLWGQGAYGYTF. Drawing the rest from reference TRBV5-6 and TRBJ1-2, the complete variable domain is DAGVTQSPTHLIKTRGQQVTLRCSPKSGHDTVSWYQQALGQGPQFIFQYYEEEERQRGNFPDRFSGHQFPNYSSELNVNALLLGDSALYLCASSLWGQGAYGYTFGSGTRLTVV.

CDR3 in DNA: TGTGCCAGCAGGCCGGGACAGGGTCACACTGAAGCTTTCTTT. It codes for CASRPGQGHTEAFF. The chain links TRBV6-5 to TRBJ1-1; 9 nucleotides align to TRBD1. Germline CDR1 and CDR2: MNHEY and SVGAGI. CDR3 size: 14 residues. The V gene end was trimmed by 6 bases and the J gene end by 3 bases; junction bases not matched to a gene: 5.

This clone turned up a few times. The genes are TRBV23-1 and TRBJ2-2; 9 bases fit TRBD2. TRBV23-1 is sorted into the ORF group, with uncertain function. The CDR3 length is 19 residues. The junction had 17 bases not matched to a gene; V was cut back by 4 bases and J by 5 bases. This CDR3 reads CASSPTGTSRPLGTGELFF. For the CDR3, the DNA is TGCGCCAGCAGTCCGACCGGGACTAGCAGACCCTTGGGAACCGGGGAGCTGTTTTTT.

The chain employs TRBV5-6 and TRBJ2-2, with TRBD1 matching 9 bases. This CDR3 contains 16 residues. CDR1 is SGHDT and CDR2 is YYEEEE in the germline V gene. The V gene end was trimmed by 4 bases and the J gene end by 4 bases; junction bases not matched to a gene: 8. CDR3: CASSPGTGGGTGELFF. CDR3 DNA sequence: TGTGCCAGCAGCCCCGGAACAGGGGGCGGCACCGGGGAGCTGTTTTTT. The full variable domain, in which reference TRBV5-6 and TRBJ2-2 provide the parts outside the CDR3, is DAGVTQSPTHLIKTRGQQVTLRCSPKSGHDTVSWYQQALGQGPQFIFQYYEEEERQRGNFPDRFSGHQFPNYSSELNVNALLLGDSALYLCASSPGTGGGTGELFFGEGSRLTVL.

This chain links TRBV5-6 with TRBJ1-2; TRBD1 matches 9 bases. This CDR3 comprises 15 residues. Germline CDR1 SGHDT, CDR2 YYEEEE. J gave up 6 bases and V 4 bases, and 10 bases lay outside the gene matches. CDR3 DNA sequence: TGTGCCAGCAGCCCCAGACAGGGGGGCTCTCATGGCTACACCTTC. Residues: CASSPRQGGSHGYTF.

The chain recombines TRBV14 with TRBJ2-2; 9 bases map to TRBD1. J lost 4 bases, V lost 5 bases, and 5 bases had no gene match. The germline V gene has CDR1 SGHDN and CDR2 FVKESK. This CDR3 region has 15 residues. CDR3 sequence reads: CASSMGQGGTGELFF. The CDR3 DNA reads as TGTGCCAGCAGCATGGGACAGGGCGGCACCGGGGAGCTGTTTTTT.

The chain has TRBV7-9 and TRBJ2-7; 10 nucleotides align to TRBD1. The trim removed 3 bases at V and 6 bases at J, leaving 14 bases unmatched. CDR3 length: 17 residues. Germline V gene data show CDR1 as SEHNR and CDR2 as FQNEAQ (reference sequence). The DNA for the CDR3 is TGTGCCAGCAGCTTGGGACAGGGGTCCTTATTCGGGTTCGAGCAGTACTTC. Translation: CASSLGQGSLFGFEQYF.

The rearrangement links TRBV15 to TRBJ2-6, with 8 bases identical to TRBD1. The CDR3 totals 18 residues. The germline V gene has CDR1 LNHNV and CDR2 YYDKDF (reference sequence). Trimming cost V 0 bases and J 0 bases; bases outside gene matches: 4. The CDR3 loop reads CATSREGTGFSGANVLTF. The CDR3 nucleotides read TGTGCCACCAGCAGAGAGGGGACAGGATTCTCTGGGGCCAACGTCCTGACTTTC.

The gene calls are TRBV11-2 and TRBJ1-4; D gene unclear. In germline, CDR1 is SGHAT, CDR2 FQNNGV. Deletions cut 5 bases from V and 4 bases from J, with 11 bases between. The CDR3 has 14 residues. For the CDR3, the DNA is TGTGCCAGCAGCCATGGACTGTATAATGAAAAACTGTTTTTT. Translated: CASSHGLYNEKLFF.

A single count supports this clone. The CDR3 DNA is TGTGCCATCGGGCCTAGCGGGAGCTCCTACAATGAGCAGTTCTTC. The encoded protein is CAIGPSGSSYNEQFF. The chain recombines TRBV10-3 with TRBJ2-1; 10 bases are a match to TRBD2. The CDR3 sequence is 15 residues long. V lost 8 bases and J lost 0; bases outside the gene matches: 4. Germline V gene lookup returns CDR1 ENHRY and CDR2 SYGVKD.